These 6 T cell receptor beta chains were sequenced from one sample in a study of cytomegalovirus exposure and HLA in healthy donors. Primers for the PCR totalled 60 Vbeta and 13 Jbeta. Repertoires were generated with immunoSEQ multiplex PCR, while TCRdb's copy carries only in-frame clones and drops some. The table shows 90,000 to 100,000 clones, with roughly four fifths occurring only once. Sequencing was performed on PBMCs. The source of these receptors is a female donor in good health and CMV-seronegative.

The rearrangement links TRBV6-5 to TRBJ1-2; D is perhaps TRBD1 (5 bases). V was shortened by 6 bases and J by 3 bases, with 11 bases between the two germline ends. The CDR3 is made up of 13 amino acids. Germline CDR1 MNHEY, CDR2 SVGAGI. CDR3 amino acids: CASSPGSDYGYTF. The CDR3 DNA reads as TGTGCCAGCAGCCCAGGGTCAGACTATGGCTACACCTTC.

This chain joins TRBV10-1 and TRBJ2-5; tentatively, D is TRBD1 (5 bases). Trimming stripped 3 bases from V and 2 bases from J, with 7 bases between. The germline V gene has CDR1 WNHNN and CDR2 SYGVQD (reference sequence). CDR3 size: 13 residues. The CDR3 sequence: CASSEGVQETQYF. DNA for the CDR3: TGCGCCAGCAGTGAAGGGGTGCAAGAGACCCAGTACTTC.

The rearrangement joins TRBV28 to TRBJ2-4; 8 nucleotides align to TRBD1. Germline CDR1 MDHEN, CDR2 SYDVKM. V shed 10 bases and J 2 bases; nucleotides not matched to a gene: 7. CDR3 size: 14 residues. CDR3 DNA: TGTGCCACCGGGACAGGAGGAACCAAAAACATTCAGTACTTC. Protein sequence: CATGTGGTKNIQYF.

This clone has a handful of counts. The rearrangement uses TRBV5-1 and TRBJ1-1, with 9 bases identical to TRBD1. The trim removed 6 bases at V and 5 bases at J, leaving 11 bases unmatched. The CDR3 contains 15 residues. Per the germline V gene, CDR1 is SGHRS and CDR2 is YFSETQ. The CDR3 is CASTTMTGGFTEAFF. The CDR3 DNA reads TGCGCCAGCACAACGATGACAGGGGGATTTACTGAAGCTTTCTTT. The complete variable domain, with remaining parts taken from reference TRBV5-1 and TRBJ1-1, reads KAGVTQTPRYLIKTRGQQVTLSCSPISGHRSVSWYQQTPGQGLQFLFEYFSETQRNKGNFPGRFSGRQFSNSRSEMNVSTLELGDSALYLCASTTMTGGFTEAFFGQGTRLTVV.

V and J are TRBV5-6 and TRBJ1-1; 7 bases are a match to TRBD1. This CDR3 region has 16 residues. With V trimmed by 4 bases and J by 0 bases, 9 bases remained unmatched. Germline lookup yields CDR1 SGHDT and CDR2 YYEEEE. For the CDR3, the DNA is TGTGCCAGCAGCCTATATACAGGGGCCATGAACACTGAAGCTTTCTTT. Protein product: CASSLYTGAMNTEAFF.

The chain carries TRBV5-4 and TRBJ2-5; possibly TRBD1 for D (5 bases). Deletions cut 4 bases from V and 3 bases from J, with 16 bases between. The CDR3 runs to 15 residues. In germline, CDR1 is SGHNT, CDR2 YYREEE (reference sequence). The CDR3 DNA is TGTGCCAGCAGCCCCCTCCGACAGACCGAAGAGACCCAGTACTTC. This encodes CASSPLRQTEETQYF.